This T cell receptor beta chain was captured by sequencing in a study of shared clonotypes between healthy human individuals. Study-level points and caveats: Only blood was sampled; tissue repertoires likely differ. Few donors limited the genetic and exposure-history diversity represented.

In the case of this clone: Antigen: not known.

This table comes from immunoSEQ multiplex PCR, and its TCRdb copy is limited to in-frame clones, with some not included. The sample has about 750,000 clones, over 90% seen once. The naive CD8 fraction comprised CD45RO-negative cells positively selected for CCR7 and excluded terminally differentiated effector memory CD45RA+ cells. CDR1 and CDR2 (germline): SGDLS, YYNGEE. Trimming shortened V by 5 bases and J by 6 bases, and 20 bases separated the two germline ends. The CDR3 length is 15 residues. The V and J genes are TRBV9 and TRBJ1-2; weak D call: TRBD1 (6 bases). The sequenced sample was naive CD8+ T cells sorted from blood. The source is a man aged 25-40 years in good health. The CDR3: CASSPAGDTLHGYTF. The CDR3 DNA sequence: TGTGCCAGCAGTCCTGCGGGGGACACCCTCCATGGCTACACCTTC.